One and the same sample provided the 12 T cell receptor beta chains below, sequenced in a study of T-cell memory formation after mild COVID-19. One entry per CDR3 protein results from TCRdb running MiXCR on the 5' RACE reads. Among some 100,000 distinct CDR3 sequences, 11% were seen once, and the ten largest hold about two fifths. Sequenced input: PBMCs or a T cell subset sorted from them (not recorded which). These receptors originate from a man aged 18-30 years who had mild COVID-19 (a few samples of this study predate the infection). Cell type and time point are not known.

The chain joins TRBV4-1 to TRBJ2-1, with 9 bases lining up with TRBD1. V was clipped by 0 bases and J by 3 bases; unmatched bases: 6. In germline, CDR1 is MGHRA, CDR2 YSYEKL. This CDR3 comprises 17 residues. The CDR3 nucleotides read TGCGCCAGCAGCCAAGATATTTGGGGACAGGGCTACAATGAGCAGTTCTTC. Translated, it gives CASSQDIWGQGYNEQFF.

The chain combines TRBV6-4 with TRBJ1-1; D gene unclear. Germline V gene sequence: CDR1 MRHNA, CDR2 SNTAGT. CDR3 length: 12 amino acids. Trimming shortened V by 3 bases and J by 6 bases, and 8 bases separated the two germline ends. This CDR3 is CASSEDASEAFF. In nucleotides, the CDR3 is TGTGCCAGCAGTGAGGACGCATCTGAAGCTTTCTTT.

This clonotype turned up a few times. The chain links TRBV4-3 to TRBJ2-1; 10 bases map to TRBD2. J was trimmed by 5 bases and V by 8 bases; bases with no gene match: 9. From germline, CDR1 is LGHNA and CDR2 YSLEER. This CDR3 spans 15 amino acids. For the CDR3, the DNA is TGCGCCAGCTCGTTACTAGCGGGGCAAAACAATGAGCAGTTCTTC. Residues: CASSLLAGQNNEQFF.

This clonotype was picked up a small number of times. This chain connects TRBV29-1 to TRBJ2-5; TRBD2 matches at 9 bases. With V trimmed by 4 bases and J by 4 bases, 1 base remained unmatched. The CDR3 contains 12 residues. The germline V gene has CDR1 SQVTM and CDR2 ANQGSEA. The CDR3 nucleotides are TGCAGCGTTGTGCGGGAGGGAGAGACCCAGTACTTC. It specifies CSVVREGETQYF.

This clonotype was picked up a small number of times. V and J are TRBV6-2 or TRBV6-3 and TRBJ2-7, with D possibly matching TRBD1 (5 bases). Trimming cost V 0 bases and J 2 bases, with 11 bases left between them. This CDR3 spans 15 amino acids. In germline, CDR1 is MNHEY, CDR2 SVGEGT. The CDR3 sequence is CASSYSAGSPYEQYV. CDR3 in DNA: TGTGCCAGCAGTTACTCGGCAGGGTCCCCCTACGAGCAGTACGTC.

The V and J genes are TRBV5-1 and TRBJ2-1; D unclear. Germline V gives CDR1 SGHRS, CDR2 YFSETQ. This CDR3 has 13 residues. Between the trimmed V and J ends, which lost 0 bases and 5 bases, there was a span of 6 bases. Written as DNA, the CDR3 is TGCGCCAGCAGCTTGGGGGCGGACAATGAGCAGTTCTTC. It codes for CASSLGADNEQFF.

The V call is TRBV4-1, the J call TRBJ2-2; 9 bases agree with TRBD2. CDR1 and CDR2 from the germline V gene are MGHRA and YSYEKL. The CDR3 is 17 residues long. V gave up 3 bases and J gave up 8 bases; unmatched junction bases: 13. The CDR3: CASSQGNKGLANGELFF. CDR3 nucleotides: TGCGCCAGCAGCCAGGGTAACAAAGGACTAGCGAATGGGGAGCTGTTTTTT.

Only a few counts were recorded for this clonotype. The rearrangement links TRBV5-1 to TRBJ1-1, with TRBD1 identical over 7 bases. Per the germline V gene, CDR1 is SGHRS and CDR2 is YFSETQ. V lost 5 bases, J lost 13 bases, and 8 bases stayed unmatched. The CDR3 is made up of 11 amino acids. The CDR3 reads CASSRQGECFF. Written as DNA, the CDR3 is TGCGCCAGCAGTCGTCAGGGGGAGTGTTTCTTT.

In this sample, this clonotype turned up a few times. CDR3 sequence (DNA): TGCAGCGCCGATCACCTCTATGGCTACACCTTC. Encoded protein: CSADHLYGYTF. The chain links TRBV29-1 to TRBJ1-2; D unclear. Germline CDR1 reads SQVTM; CDR2 reads ANQGSEA. The CDR3 has 11 residues. The V end lost 7 bases, the J end lost 4 bases, and 10 bases lay between the germline ends.

This chain uses TRBV7-9 with TRBJ1-3; 7 nucleotides agree with TRBD1. V was pared by 5 bases and J by 0 bases, with 10 bases of the junction left unmatched. The CDR3 extends over 17 amino acids. Per germline, CDR1 SEHNR and CDR2 FQNEAQ (reference sequence). CDR3 protein: CASSPKGTEASGNTIYF. CDR3 bases: TGTGCCAGCAGCCCTAAGGGGACAGAAGCCTCTGGAAACACCATATATTTT.

The chain couples TRBV7-6 to TRBJ2-1; tentatively, D is TRBD1 or TRBD2 (5 bases each). V was cut by 2 bases and J by 4 bases, with 9 bases left in between. CDR1 is SGHVS and CDR2 is FNYEAQ in the germline V gene. The CDR3 has 14 residues. The CDR3 bases are TGTGCCAGCAGCTTATCCGGGGCGTACAATGAGCAGTTCTTC. Its translation is CASSLSGAYNEQFF. The full variable domain, completed using reference TRBV7-6 and TRBJ2-1, is GAGVSQSPRYKVTKRGQDVALRCDPISGHVSLYWYRQALGQGPEFLTYFNYEAQQDKSGLPNDRFSAERPEGSISTLTIQRTEQRDSAMYRCASSLSGAYNEQFFGPGTRLTVL.

The chain joins TRBV28 to TRBJ2-3; a possible D gene is TRBD1 (6 bases). V was trimmed by 6 bases and J by 2 bases, leaving 18 bases between them. In germline, CDR1 is MDHEN, CDR2 SYDVKM. This CDR3 region has 16 residues. CDR3 loop: CASSRGQSYATDTQYF. The CDR3 coding sequence is TGTGCCAGCAGCCGAGGACAGTCATATGCCACAGATACGCAGTATTTT.